A single sample gave rise to the 4 T cell receptor beta chains below, sequenced in a study of blood T cell repertoires in COVID-19 (dated by TCRdb to about 2020). To prepare the library, the immunoSEQ multiplex PCR assay was applied. As stored in TCRdb, this immuneACCESS dataset retains in-frame rearrangements with V and J assigned. A fraction of the clones does not appear; measured against another copy, unresolved V genes explain less than half of the discrepancy, and the remainder lacks a known reason. This sample gives 200,000 to 250,000 clones in total; 70% to 90% of them show up just once. The ten biggest clones cover 2% to 3% of the sample. Sequencing used peripheral blood. The origin of the receptors is a woman aged 65 to 85 with COVID-19, enrolled during active disease.

This clone was recorded a few times. This sequence joins TRBV2 and TRBJ1-1; perhaps TRBD1 as D (5 bases). This CDR3 has 15 residues. Germline V gene sequence: CDR1 SNHLY, CDR2 FYNNEI. Trimming removed 6 bases from V and 7 bases from J, with 21 bases in between. The CDR3 protein is CASRPGRRGEVEAFF. The CDR3 nucleotides read TGTGCCAGCAGACCTGGCCGCCGGGGGGAGGTTGAAGCTTTCTTT.

The gene calls are TRBV7-3 and TRBJ2-7; D unclear. This CDR3 has 12 residues. Trimming left V 2 bases short and J 7 bases short, with 9 bases between. CDR1 and CDR2 from the germline V gene are SGHTA and FQGTGA. Here the CDR3 DNA reads TGTGCCAGCAGCTTACCCCCCGGGGAGCAGTACTTC. It specifies CASSLPPGEQYF.

The chain recombines TRBV6-2 or TRBV6-3 with TRBJ2-7, with 11 bases that match TRBD2. Looked up from germline, CDR1 is MNHEY and CDR2 is SVGEGT. The V gene end was trimmed by 5 bases and the J gene end by 7 bases; junction bases not matched to a gene: 7. This CDR3 spans 14 amino acids. The CDR3 coding sequence is TGTGCCAGCAGTATAGCGGGAGGGCCGAGAGAGCAGTACTTC. It yields the protein CASSIAGGPREQYF.

This chain connects TRBV4-2 to TRBJ1-2; TRBD1 aligns across 7 bases. The V gene end was trimmed by 1 base and the J gene end by 0 bases; junction bases not matched to a gene: 5. The CDR3 length is 16 residues. CDR1 is LGHNA and CDR2 is YNFKEQ in the germline V gene. The CDR3 coding sequence is TGTGCCAGCAGCCAAGTCGACAGGGACACTAACTATGGCTACACCTTC. This gives the protein CASSQVDRDTNYGYTF.